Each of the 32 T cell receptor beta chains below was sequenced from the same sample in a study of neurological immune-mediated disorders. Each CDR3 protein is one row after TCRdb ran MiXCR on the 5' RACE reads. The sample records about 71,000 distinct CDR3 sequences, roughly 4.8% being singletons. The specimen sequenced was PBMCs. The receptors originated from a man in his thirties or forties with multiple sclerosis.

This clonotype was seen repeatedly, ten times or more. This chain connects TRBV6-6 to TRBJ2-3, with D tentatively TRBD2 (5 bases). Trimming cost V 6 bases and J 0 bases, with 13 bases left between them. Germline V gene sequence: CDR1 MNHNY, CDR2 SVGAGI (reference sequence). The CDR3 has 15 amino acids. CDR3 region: CASRRRERSTDTQYF. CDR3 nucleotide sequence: TGTGCCAGCAGGCGCCGGGAAAGAAGCACAGATACGCAGTATTTT.

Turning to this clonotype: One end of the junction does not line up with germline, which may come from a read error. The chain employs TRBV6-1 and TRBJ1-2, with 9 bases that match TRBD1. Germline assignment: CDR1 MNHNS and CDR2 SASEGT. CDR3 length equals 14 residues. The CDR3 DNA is TGTGCCAGCTTGGGACAGGGCGTGTACTATGGCTGCACCTTC. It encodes CASLGQGVYYGCTF.

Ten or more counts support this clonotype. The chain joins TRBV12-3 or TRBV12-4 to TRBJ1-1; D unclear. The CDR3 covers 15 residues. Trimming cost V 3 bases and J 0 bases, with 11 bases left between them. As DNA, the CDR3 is TGTGCCAGCAGTTTGCGGACGATCTTGAACACTGAAGCTTTCTTT. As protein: CASSLRTILNTEAFF.

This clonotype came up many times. CDR3 nucleotide sequence: TGCAGTGCTCGTCACAGGGGGCACAACACCGGGGAGCTGTTTTTT. Translating it yields CSARHRGHNTGELFF. The chain is built from TRBV20-1 and TRBJ2-2; 9 bases map to TRBD1. This CDR3 has 15 amino acids. Trimming took 5 bases from V and 2 from J; bases not matched to a gene: 6. In germline, CDR1 is DFQATT, CDR2 SNEGSKA (reference sequence).

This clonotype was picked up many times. CDR3 residues: CASSQVGKGYTF. The CDR3 DNA follows: TGTGCCAGCAGCCAAGTAGGGAAGGGCTACACCTTC. The chain recombines TRBV3-1 with TRBJ1-2; D is undetermined. CDR3 length: 12 residues. Germline assignment: CDR1 LGHDT and CDR2 YNNKEL (reference sequence). The ends were cut back, 1 base at V and 8 bases at J, with 8 bases in the middle.

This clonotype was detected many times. The CDR3 sequence: CASSPYGGNTGELFF. The CDR3 region has the DNA TGCGCCAGCAGCCCCTATGGGGGGAACACCGGGGAGCTGTTTTTT. V and J are TRBV5-1 and TRBJ2-2; D tentatively reads TRBD1 or TRBD2 (5 bases each). The germline V gene has CDR1 SGHRS and CDR2 YFSETQ. Trimming removed 4 bases at V and 1 base at J, with 11 bases between. The CDR3 has 15 amino acids. Looking up the rest from reference TRBV5-1 and TRBJ2-2 gives the full variable domain: KAGVTQTPRYLIKTRGQQVTLSCSPISGHRSVSWYQQTPGQGLQFLFEYFSETQRNKGNFPGRFSGRQFSNSRSEMNVSTLELGDSALYLCASSPYGGNTGELFFGEGSRLTVL.

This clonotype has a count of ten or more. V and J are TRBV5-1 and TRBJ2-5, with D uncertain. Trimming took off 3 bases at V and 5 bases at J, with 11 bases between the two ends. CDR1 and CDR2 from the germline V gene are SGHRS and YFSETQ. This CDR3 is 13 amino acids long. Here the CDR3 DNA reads TGCGCCAGCAGCTCGGGCCCTGGGGAGACCCAGTACTTC. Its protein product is CASSSGPGETQYF. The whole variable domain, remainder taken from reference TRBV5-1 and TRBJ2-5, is KAGVTQTPRYLIKTRGQQVTLSCSPISGHRSVSWYQQTPGQGLQFLFEYFSETQRNKGNFPGRFSGRQFSNSRSEMNVSTLELGDSALYLCASSSGPGETQYFGPGTRLLVL.

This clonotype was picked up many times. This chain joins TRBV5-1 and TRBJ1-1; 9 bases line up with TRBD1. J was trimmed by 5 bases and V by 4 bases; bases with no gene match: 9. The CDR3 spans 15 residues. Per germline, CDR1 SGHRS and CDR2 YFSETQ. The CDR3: CASSLQGAGGTEAFF. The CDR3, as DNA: TGCGCCAGCAGCCTACAGGGGGCAGGGGGAACTGAAGCTTTCTTT.

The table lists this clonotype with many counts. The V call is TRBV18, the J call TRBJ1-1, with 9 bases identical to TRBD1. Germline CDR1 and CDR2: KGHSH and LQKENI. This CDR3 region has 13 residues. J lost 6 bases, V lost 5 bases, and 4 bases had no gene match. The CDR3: CASSSGQGAEAFF. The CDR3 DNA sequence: TGTGCCAGCTCATCGGGACAGGGCGCTGAAGCTTTCTTT.

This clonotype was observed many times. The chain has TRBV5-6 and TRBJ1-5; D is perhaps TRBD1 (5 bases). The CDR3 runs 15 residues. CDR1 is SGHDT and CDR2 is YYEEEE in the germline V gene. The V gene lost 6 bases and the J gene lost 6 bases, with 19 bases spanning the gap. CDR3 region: CASTRWGSYGQPQHF. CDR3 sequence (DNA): TGTGCCAGCACCCGATGGGGGAGTTACGGTCAGCCCCAGCATTTT.

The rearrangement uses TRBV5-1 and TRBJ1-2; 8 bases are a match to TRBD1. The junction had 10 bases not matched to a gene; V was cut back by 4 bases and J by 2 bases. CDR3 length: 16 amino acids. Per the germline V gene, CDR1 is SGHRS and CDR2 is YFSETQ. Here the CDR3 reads CASSRDQGAANYGYTF. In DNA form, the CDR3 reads TGCGCCAGCAGCCGAGATCAGGGGGCTGCCAACTATGGCTACACCTTC.

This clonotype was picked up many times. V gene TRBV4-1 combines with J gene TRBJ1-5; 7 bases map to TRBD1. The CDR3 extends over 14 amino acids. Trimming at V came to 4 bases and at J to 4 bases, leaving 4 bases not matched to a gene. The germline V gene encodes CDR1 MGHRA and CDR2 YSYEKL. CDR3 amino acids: CASSRQGENQPQHF. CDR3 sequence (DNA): TGCGCCAGCAGCCGGCAGGGGGAAAATCAGCCCCAGCATTTT.

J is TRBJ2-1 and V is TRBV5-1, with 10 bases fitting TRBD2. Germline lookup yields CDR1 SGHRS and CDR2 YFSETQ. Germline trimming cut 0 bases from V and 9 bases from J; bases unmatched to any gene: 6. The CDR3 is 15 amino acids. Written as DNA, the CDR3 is TGCGCCAGCAGCTTGGGACAGCGGGGGGGAAGTGAGCAGTTCTTC. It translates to CASSLGQRGGSEQFF. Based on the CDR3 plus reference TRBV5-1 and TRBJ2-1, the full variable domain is KAGVTQTPRYLIKTRGQQVTLSCSPISGHRSVSWYQQTPGQGLQFLFEYFSETQRNKGNFPGRFSGRQFSNSRSEMNVSTLELGDSALYLCASSLGQRGGSEQFFGPGTRLTVL.

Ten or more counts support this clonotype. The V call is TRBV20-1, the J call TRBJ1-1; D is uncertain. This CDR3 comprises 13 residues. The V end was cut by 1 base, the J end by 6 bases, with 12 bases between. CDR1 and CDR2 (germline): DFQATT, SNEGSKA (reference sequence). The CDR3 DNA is TGCAGTGCTAGAGGTAACAGTGGTCCTGAAGCTTTCTTT. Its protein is CSARGNSGPEAFF.

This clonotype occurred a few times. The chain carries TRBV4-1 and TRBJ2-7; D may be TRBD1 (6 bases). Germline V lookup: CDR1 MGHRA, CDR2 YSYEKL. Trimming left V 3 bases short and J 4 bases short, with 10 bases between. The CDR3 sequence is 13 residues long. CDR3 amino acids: CASSHRGGYEQYF. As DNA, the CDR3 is TGCGCCAGCAGCCATAGAGGGGGATACGAGCAGTACTTC.

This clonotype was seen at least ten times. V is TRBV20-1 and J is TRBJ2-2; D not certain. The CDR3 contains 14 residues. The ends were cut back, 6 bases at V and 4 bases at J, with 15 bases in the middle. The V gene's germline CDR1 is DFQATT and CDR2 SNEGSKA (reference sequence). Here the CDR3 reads CSAGRGRATGELFF. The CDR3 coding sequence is TGCAGTGCCGGACGAGGTCGCGCCACCGGGGAGCTGTTTTTT.

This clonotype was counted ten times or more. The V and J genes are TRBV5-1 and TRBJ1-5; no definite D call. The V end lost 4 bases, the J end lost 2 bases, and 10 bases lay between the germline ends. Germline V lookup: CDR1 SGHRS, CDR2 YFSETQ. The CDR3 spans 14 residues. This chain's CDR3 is CASSPDGRNQPQHF. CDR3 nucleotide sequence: TGCGCCAGCAGCCCGGACGGTCGCAATCAGCCCCAGCATTTT.

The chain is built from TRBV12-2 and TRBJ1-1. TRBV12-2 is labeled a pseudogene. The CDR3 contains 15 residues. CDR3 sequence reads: CASRLQGFTNTEAFF. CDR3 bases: TGTGCAAGTCGCTTACAGGGGTTCACGAACACTGAAGCTTTCTTT.

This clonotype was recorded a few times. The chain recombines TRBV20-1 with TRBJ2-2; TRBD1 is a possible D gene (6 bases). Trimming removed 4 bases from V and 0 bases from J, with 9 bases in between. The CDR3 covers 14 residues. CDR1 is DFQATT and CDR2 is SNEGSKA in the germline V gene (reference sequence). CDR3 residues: CSATGTPNTGELFF. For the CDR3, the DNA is TGCAGTGCTACCGGGACACCGAACACCGGGGAGCTGTTTTTT.

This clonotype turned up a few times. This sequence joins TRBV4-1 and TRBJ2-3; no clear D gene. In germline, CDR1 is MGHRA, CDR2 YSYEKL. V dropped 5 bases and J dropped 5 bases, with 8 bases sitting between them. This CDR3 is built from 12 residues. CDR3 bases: TGCGCCAGCAGCATGGGTCGAGATACGCAGTATTTT. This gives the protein CASSMGRDTQYF.

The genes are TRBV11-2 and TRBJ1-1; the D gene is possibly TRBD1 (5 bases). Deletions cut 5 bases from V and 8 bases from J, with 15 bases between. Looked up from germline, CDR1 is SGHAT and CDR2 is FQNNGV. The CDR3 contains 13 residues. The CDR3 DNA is TGTGCCAGCAGCCGTATTCGCGGGGGGGAAGCTTTCTTT. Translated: CASSRIRGGEAFF. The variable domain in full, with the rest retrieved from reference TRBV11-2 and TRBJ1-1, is EAGVAQSPRYKIIEKRQSVAFWCNPISGHATLYWYQQILGQGPKLLIQFQNNGVVDDSQLPKDRFSAERLKGVDSTLKIQPAKLEDSAVYLCASSRIRGGEAFFGQGTRLTVV.

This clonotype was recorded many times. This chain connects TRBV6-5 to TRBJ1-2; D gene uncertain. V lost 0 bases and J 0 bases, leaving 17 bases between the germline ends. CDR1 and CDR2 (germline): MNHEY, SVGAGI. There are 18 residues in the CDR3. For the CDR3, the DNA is TGTGCCAGCAGTTACTCTTCCAGGCTAGTTGACTCTAACTATGGCTACACCTTC. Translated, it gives CASSYSSRLVDSNYGYTF.

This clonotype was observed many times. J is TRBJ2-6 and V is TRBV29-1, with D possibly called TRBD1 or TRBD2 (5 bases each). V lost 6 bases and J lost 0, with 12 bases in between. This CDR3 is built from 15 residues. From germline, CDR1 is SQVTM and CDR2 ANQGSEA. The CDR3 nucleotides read TGCAGCGTCGGGGCTCGCCTCTCTGGGGCCAACGTCCTGACTTTC. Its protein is CSVGARLSGANVLTF. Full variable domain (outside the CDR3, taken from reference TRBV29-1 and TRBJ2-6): SAVISQKPSRDICQRGTSLTIQCQVDSQVTMMFWYRQQPGQSLTLIATANQGSEATYESGFVIDKFPISRPNLTFSTLTVSNMSPEDSSIYLCSVGARLSGANVLTFGAGSRLTVL.

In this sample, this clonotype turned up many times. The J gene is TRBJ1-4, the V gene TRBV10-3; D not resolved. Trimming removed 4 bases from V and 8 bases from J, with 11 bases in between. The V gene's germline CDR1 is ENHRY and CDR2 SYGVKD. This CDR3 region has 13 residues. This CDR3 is CAISVLEGEKLFF. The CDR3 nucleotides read TGTGCCATCAGTGTGCTTGAGGGAGAAAAACTGTTTTTT.

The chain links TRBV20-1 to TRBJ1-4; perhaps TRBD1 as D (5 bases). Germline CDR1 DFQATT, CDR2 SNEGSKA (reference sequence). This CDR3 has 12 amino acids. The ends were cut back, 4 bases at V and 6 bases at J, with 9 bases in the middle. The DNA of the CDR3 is TGCAGTGCTACCGGGACGGATGAAAAACTGTTTTTT. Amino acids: CSATGTDEKLFF.

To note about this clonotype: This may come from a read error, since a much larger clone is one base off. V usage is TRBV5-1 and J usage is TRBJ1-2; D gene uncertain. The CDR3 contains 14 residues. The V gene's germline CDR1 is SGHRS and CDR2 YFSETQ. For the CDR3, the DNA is TGCGCCAGCAGCTTGGAGGGCAGCAGCCATGGCTACTCCTTC. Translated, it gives CASSLEGSSHGYSF.

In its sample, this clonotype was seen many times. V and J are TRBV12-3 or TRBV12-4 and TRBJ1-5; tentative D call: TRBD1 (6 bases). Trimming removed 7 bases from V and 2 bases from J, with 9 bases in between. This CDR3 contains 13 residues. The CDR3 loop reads CASKGGGNQPQHF. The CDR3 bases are TGTGCCAGCAAGGGGGGGGGCAATCAGCCCCAGCATTTT.

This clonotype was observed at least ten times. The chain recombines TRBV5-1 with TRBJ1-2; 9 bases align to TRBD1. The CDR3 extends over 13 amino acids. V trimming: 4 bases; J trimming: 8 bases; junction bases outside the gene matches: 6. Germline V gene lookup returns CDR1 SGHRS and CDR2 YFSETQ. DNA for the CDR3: TGCGCCAGCAGCCTACAGGGGGCAGAAGGCTACACCTTC. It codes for CASSLQGAEGYTF.

This CDR3 reads CASSQIATGELFF. CDR3 bases: TGCGCCAGCAGCCAAATTGCCACCGGGGAGCTGTTTTTT. J is TRBJ2-2 and V is TRBV4-1, with unresolved D. Germline lookup yields CDR1 MGHRA and CDR2 YSYEKL. The CDR3 is 13 amino acids. Trimming removed 2 bases at V and 4 bases at J, with 5 bases between.

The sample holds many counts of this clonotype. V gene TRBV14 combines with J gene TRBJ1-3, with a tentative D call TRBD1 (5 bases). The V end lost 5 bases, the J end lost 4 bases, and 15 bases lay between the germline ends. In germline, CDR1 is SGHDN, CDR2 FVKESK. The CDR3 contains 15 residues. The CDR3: CASSGLMGRGNTIYF. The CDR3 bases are TGTGCCAGCAGCGGGCTGATGGGACGAGGAAACACCATATATTTT.

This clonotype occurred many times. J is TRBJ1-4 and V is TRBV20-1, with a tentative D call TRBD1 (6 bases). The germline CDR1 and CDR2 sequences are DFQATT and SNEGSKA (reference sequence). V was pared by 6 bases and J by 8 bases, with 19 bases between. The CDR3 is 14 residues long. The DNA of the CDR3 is TGCAGTGCGTCCCTCCGGGGGCTCCAGGAAAAACTGTTTTTT. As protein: CSASLRGLQEKLFF.

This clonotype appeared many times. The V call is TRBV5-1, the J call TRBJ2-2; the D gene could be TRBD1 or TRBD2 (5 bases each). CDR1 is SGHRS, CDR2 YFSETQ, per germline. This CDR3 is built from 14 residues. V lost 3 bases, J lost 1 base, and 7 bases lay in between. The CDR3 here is CASSWDGNTGELFF. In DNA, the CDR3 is TGCGCCAGCAGCTGGGACGGGAACACCGGGGAGCTGTTTTTT.